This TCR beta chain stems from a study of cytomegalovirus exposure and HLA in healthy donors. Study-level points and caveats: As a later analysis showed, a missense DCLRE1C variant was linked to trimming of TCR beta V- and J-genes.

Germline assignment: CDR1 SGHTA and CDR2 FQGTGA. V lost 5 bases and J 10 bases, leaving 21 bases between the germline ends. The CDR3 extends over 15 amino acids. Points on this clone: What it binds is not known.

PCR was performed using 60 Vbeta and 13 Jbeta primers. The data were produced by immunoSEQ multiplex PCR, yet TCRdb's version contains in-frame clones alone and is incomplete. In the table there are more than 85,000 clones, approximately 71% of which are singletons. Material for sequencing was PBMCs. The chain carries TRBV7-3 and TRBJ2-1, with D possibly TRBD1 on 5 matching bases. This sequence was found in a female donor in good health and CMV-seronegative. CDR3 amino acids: CASSPMGLGLGEQFF. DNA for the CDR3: TGTGCCAGCAGCCCAATGGGCCTGGGGCTTGGGGAGCAGTTCTTC.